These 31 T cell receptor beta chains originate from one sample sequenced in a study of T cell changes during pregnancy in multiple sclerosis. TCRdb's table, derived via immunoSEQ multiplex PCR, lists solely in-frame clones and lacks some. Seen here are 85,000 to 100,000 clones, almost 95% observed once, and the top ten hold roughly 2.7%. The specimen comprised peripheral blood, sampled in the first trimester of pregnancy. The source is a female donor with multiple sclerosis, enrolled in a pregnancy study.

The gene calls are TRBV7-2 and TRBJ2-7, with 7 bases matching TRBD1. After removal of 4 bases from V and 7 bases from J, the junction contained 10 bases not matched to a gene. Germline values: CDR1 SGHTA, CDR2 FQGNSA. This CDR3 is built from 14 residues. CDR3 bases: TGTGCCAGCAGCTCGACAGGGAGAGATTGGGAGCAGTACTTC. Its protein product is CASSSTGRDWEQYF.

V and J are TRBV9 and TRBJ1-4, with D possibly TRBD1 on 5 matching bases. Trimming took 4 bases from V and 0 from J, leaving 10 bases between them. Germline-derived CDR1 and CDR2 are SGDLS and YYNGEE. This CDR3 contains 15 residues. The CDR3 coding sequence is TGTGCCAGCAGCCAGGAAGGGGCAACTAATGAAAAACTGTTTTTT. Amino acids: CASSQEGATNEKLFF. Full variable domain (rest looked up from reference TRBV9 and TRBJ1-4): DSGVTQTPKHLITATGQRVTLRCSPRSGDLSVYWYQQSLDQGLQFLIQYYNGEERAKGNILERFSAQQFPDLHSELNLSSLELGDSALYFCASSQEGATNEKLFFGSGTQLSVL.

The V gene is TRBV10-3, the J gene TRBJ2-7; the match to TRBD1 covers 8 bases. The CDR3 extends over 18 amino acids. Germline assignment: CDR1 ENHRY and CDR2 SYGVKD. Germline trimming cut 0 bases from V and 4 bases from J; bases unmatched to any gene: 14. In DNA, the CDR3 is TGTGCCATCAGTGAGTCGACTCAGGGGGCGCAAATAAAGTACGAGCAGTACTTC. This gives the protein CAISESTQGAQIKYEQYF.

The chain joins TRBV13 to TRBJ1-3; D remains unclear. The CDR3 totals 13 residues. With 0 bases removed from V and 4 bases from J, the gap between germline ends came to 4 bases. Germline V gene lookup returns CDR1 PRHDT and CDR2 FYEKMQ (reference sequence). The CDR3 loop is CASSLGQGNTIYF. The CDR3 nucleotides read TGTGCCAGCAGCTTAGGACAGGGAAACACCATATATTTT.

This rearrangement joins TRBV5-6 to TRBJ2-1; maybe TRBD1 (5 bases). The CDR3 is 13 residues long. The V gene lost 9 bases and the J gene lost 6 bases, with 16 bases spanning the gap. CDR1 SGHDT and CDR2 YYEEEE come from the germline V gene. The CDR3 loop reads CAITYRNSNEQFF. DNA for the CDR3: TGTGCCATCACCTACAGGAATTCCAATGAGCAGTTCTTC.

In DNA, the CDR3 is TGTGCCAGCAGTTTAGTCGGGGGTAAGTTTGCGCAGCCCCAGCATTTT. It translates to CASSLVGGKFAQPQHF. This chain uses TRBV27 with TRBJ1-5; D is perhaps TRBD1 (5 bases). Germline lookup yields CDR1 MNHEY and CDR2 SMNVEV (reference sequence). The CDR3 spans 16 residues. The V and J ends lost 2 bases and 7 bases respectively, with 18 bases between them.

The V call is TRBV6-1, the J call TRBJ2-2; a possible D gene is TRBD2 (5 bases). The CDR3 runs to 16 residues. From germline, CDR1 is MNHNS and CDR2 SASEGT. Trimming removed 3 bases from V and 0 bases from J, with 11 bases in between. Here the CDR3 reads CASSELVAPNTGELFF. The CDR3 DNA reads as TGTGCCAGCAGTGAGTTAGTAGCGCCGAACACCGGGGAGCTGTTTTTT.

The chain is built from TRBV5-1 and TRBJ2-2; 11 nucleotides line up with TRBD2. The CDR3 extends over 15 amino acids. The junction had 2 bases not matched to a gene; V was cut back by 0 bases and J by 7 bases. CDR1 SGHRS and CDR2 YFSETQ come from the germline V gene. CDR3 sequence reads: CASSLVAGGDGELFF. DNA for the CDR3: TGCGCCAGCAGCTTGGTAGCGGGAGGGGACGGGGAGCTGTTTTTT.

This sequence joins TRBV10-3 and TRBJ2-7; 7 bases map to TRBD2. Germline V CDR1 and CDR2: ENHRY, SYGVKD. The V segment lost 4 bases and the J segment 3 bases; nucleotides outside the gene matches: 6. CDR3 length: 14 residues. DNA for the CDR3: TGTGCCATCAGTGTTAGACTAGCCGACTACGAGCAGTACTTC. As protein: CAISVRLADYEQYF.

The chain is built from TRBV7-6 and TRBJ2-1; no reliable D call. The CDR3 is 16 amino acids. V was shortened by 5 bases and J by 3 bases, with 17 bases between the two germline ends. The germline gives CDR1 SGHVS, CDR2 FNYEAQ. The CDR3 nucleotides read TGTGCCAGCAGCCGTACTTTAGCTAGTTTCTACAATGAGCAGTTCTTC. This codes for CASSRTLASFYNEQFF.

The CDR3 DNA is TGCGCCAGCAGCGAAGGGACAGGGAGCAATCAGCCCCAGCATTTT. The encoded protein is CASSEGTGSNQPQHF. The chain is built from TRBV5-1 and TRBJ1-5; 9 positions match TRBD1. V gave up 4 bases and J gave up 1 base; unmatched junction bases: 3. Germline V gene sequence: CDR1 SGHRS, CDR2 YFSETQ. This CDR3 has 15 amino acids.

This clone has a single count. V gene TRBV11-2 combines with J gene TRBJ2-5, with 7 positions matching TRBD1. Germline loops: CDR1 SGHAT, CDR2 FQNNGV. V lost 1 base and J lost 1; bases outside the gene matches: 0. The CDR3 runs 14 residues. This chain's CDR3 is CASSLGTGQETQYF. The CDR3 bases are TGTGCCAGCAGCTTAGGGACAGGCCAAGAGACCCAGTACTTC.

The chain recombines TRBV28 with TRBJ2-7; 8 positions match TRBD1. V lost 5 bases to trimming and J lost 2 bases; unmatched junction nucleotides: 8. CDR1 and CDR2 (germline): MDHEN, SYDVKM. CDR3 size: 15 residues. The CDR3 coding sequence is TGTGCCAGCAGTCGGACAGGGAGACCCACCTACGAGCAGTACTTC. Encoded protein: CASSRTGRPTYEQYF.

CDR3 in amino acids: CASSITLADTQYF. The CDR3, as DNA: TGTGCCAGTAGTATTACCCTAGCAGATACGCAGTATTTT. This chain uses TRBV19 with TRBJ2-3, with unresolved D. This CDR3 is 13 amino acids long. The ends were cut back, 3 bases at V and 4 bases at J, with 8 bases in the middle. Germline V gene data show CDR1 as LNHDA and CDR2 as SQIVND (reference sequence).

The chain employs TRBV6-1 and TRBJ1-1, with D possibly matching TRBD1 (6 bases). The CDR3 is made up of 11 amino acids. Germline values: CDR1 MNHNS, CDR2 SASEGT. V was cut by 6 bases and J by 8 bases, with 10 bases left in between. CDR3 region: CASSGQFEAFF. CDR3 in DNA: TGTGCCAGCAGCGGACAGTTCGAAGCTTTCTTT.

The chain employs TRBV30 and TRBJ2-6, with a weak D call TRBD1 (6 bases). Trimming pared 2 bases from V and 0 bases from J, leaving 32 bases between. This CDR3 has 23 amino acids. Germline V gives CDR1 GTSNPN, CDR2 SVGIG (reference sequence). CDR3 residues: CAWSSIREGRGPGRHSGANVLTF. CDR3 in DNA: TGTGCCTGGAGTTCGATTAGGGAAGGCAGGGGCCCCGGAAGGCACTCTGGGGCCAACGTCCTGACTTTC.

The chain employs TRBV19 and TRBJ2-2, with D possibly being TRBD1 (5 bases). Trimming took off 4 bases at V and 6 bases at J, with 12 bases between the two ends. Germline V gene data show CDR1 as LNHDA and CDR2 as SQIVND (reference sequence). This CDR3 spans 14 amino acids. The chain's CDR3 is CASSTLRGAGELFF. In DNA form, the CDR3 reads TGTGCCAGTAGTACCTTAAGGGGTGCCGGGGAGCTGTTTTTT. The full variable domain, with the rest looked up from reference TRBV19 and TRBJ2-2, is DGGITQSPKYLFRKEGQNVTLSCEQNLNHDAMYWYRQDPGQGLRLIYYSQIVNDFQKGDIAEGYSVSREKKESFPLTVTSAQKNPTAFYLCASSTLRGAGELFFGEGSRLTVL.

CDR3 amino acids: CASSAGTGEEETQYF. DNA for the CDR3: TGTGCCAGTAGTGCCGGGACAGGGGAGGAAGAGACCCAGTACTTC. The V gene is TRBV19, the J gene TRBJ2-5, with 10 bases that match TRBD1. The CDR3 contains 15 residues. In germline, CDR1 is LNHDA, CDR2 SQIVND (reference sequence). V lost 5 bases and J lost 3; bases outside the gene matches: 6. Based on the CDR3 plus reference TRBV19 and TRBJ2-5, the full variable domain is DGGITQSPKYLFRKEGQNVTLSCEQNLNHDAMYWYRQDPGQGLRLIYYSQIVNDFQKGDIAEGYSVSREKKESFPLTVTSAQKNPTAFYLCASSAGTGEEETQYFGPGTRLLVL.

This clone was observed a handful of times. The chain employs TRBV7-8 and TRBJ2-1, with TRBD2 matching 7 bases. This CDR3 is 17 amino acids long. Germline V gene data show CDR1 as SGHVS and CDR2 as FQNEAQ. V lost 4 bases and J lost 1; bases outside the gene matches: 10. CDR3 bases: TGTGCCAGCAGCTCCCCGCTAGCGGTTACTTCCTACAATGAGCAGTTCTTC. Its translation is CASSSPLAVTSYNEQFF.

A single count supports this clone. This chain connects TRBV28 to TRBJ2-7; D unclear. Germline CDR1 reads MDHEN; CDR2 reads SYDVKM. Trimming shortened V by 5 bases and J by 4 bases, and 6 bases separated the two germline ends. The CDR3 has 11 amino acids. This chain's CDR3 is CASSNRYEQYF. In nucleotides, the CDR3 is TGTGCCAGCAGTAATAGATACGAGCAGTACTTC. The full variable domain, with the rest looked up from reference TRBV28 and TRBJ2-7, is DVKVTQSSRYLVKRTGEKVFLECVQDMDHENMFWYRQDPGLGLRLIYFSYDVKMKEKGDIPEGYSVSREKKERFSLILESASTNQTSMYLCASSNRYEQYFGPGTRLTVT.

The genes are TRBV14 and TRBJ2-1; TRBD2 matches 9 bases. CDR1 and CDR2 from the germline V gene are SGHDN and FVKESK. The CDR3 runs 13 residues. The ends lost 0 bases at V and 14 bases at J; junction bases unmatched: 5. CDR3 region: CASSQDPGTSKFF. CDR3 coding DNA: TGTGCCAGCAGCCAAGATCCTGGGACTAGCAAGTTCTTC.

V and J are TRBV6-4 and TRBJ2-3; TRBD1 agrees at 11 bases. The CDR3 is 15 residues long. V dropped 8 bases and J dropped 5; count of bases not matched to a gene: 9. Per germline, CDR1 MRHNA and CDR2 SNTAGT. Written as DNA, the CDR3 is TGTGCCAGCTCCTCCGGACAGGGGGCCGGAGATACGCAGTATTTT. Protein sequence: CASSSGQGAGDTQYF.

This sequence joins TRBV2 and TRBJ2-7; D perhaps matches TRBD1 (6 bases). The CDR3 contains 14 residues. Trimming took off 3 bases at V and 7 bases at J, with 16 bases between the two ends. Per germline, CDR1 SNHLY and CDR2 FYNNEI. CDR3 bases: TGTGCCAGCAGTGATGAGGACAGCCTTGGGGAGCAGTACTTC. Translation gives CASSDEDSLGEQYF.

V usage is TRBV18 and J usage is TRBJ1-3, with unresolved D. There are 13 residues in the CDR3. Trimming shortened V by 4 bases and J by 4 bases, and 8 bases separated the two germline ends. From germline, CDR1 is KGHSH and CDR2 LQKENI. The CDR3, as DNA: TGTGCCAGCTCACTGGCACCCGGAAACACCATATATTTT. Translation gives CASSLAPGNTIYF.

This clone appeared a single time. The V gene is TRBV7-5, the J gene TRBJ2-7; the listed D gene, TRBD1, was not tested against the DNA. TRBV7-5 is classified as a pseudogene. This CDR3 comprises 16 residues. CDR3 in DNA: TGTGCCAGAAGCTTAGCAGTAACAGGGGGTTTTTACGAGCAGTACTTC. Translated: CARSLAVTGGFYEQYF.

This sequence joins TRBV15 and TRBJ2-1; 12 nucleotides match TRBD2. This CDR3 is 15 amino acids long. CDR1 and CDR2 from the germline V gene are LNHNV and YYDKDF (reference sequence). The trim removed 0 bases at V and 12 bases at J, leaving 6 bases unmatched. The CDR3 DNA sequence: TGTGCCACCAGCAGAGATGCGACTAGCGGGAGTGGGCAGTTCTTC. Translation gives CATSRDATSGSGQFF.

As regards this clone: Other DNA sequences in the same sample also yield this CDR3. This rearrangement joins TRBV5-1 to TRBJ2-3; 12 bases map to TRBD2. The CDR3 is 16 residues long. V was pared by 4 bases and J by 6 bases, with 9 bases of the junction left unmatched. CDR1 and CDR2 (germline): SGHRS, YFSETQ. In nucleotides, the CDR3 is TGCGCCAGCAGCGCTAGGACTAGCGGGACCAGGGATACGCAGTATTTT. Translation: CASSARTSGTRDTQYF.

This clone showed up just a few times. The chain joins TRBV4-2 to TRBJ1-2; D perhaps matches TRBD1 (6 bases). The CDR3 extends over 14 amino acids. CDR1 is LGHNA and CDR2 is YNFKEQ in the germline V gene. Trimming shortened V by 3 bases and J by 4 bases, and 12 bases separated the two germline ends. The CDR3 is CASSQRQVGYGYTF. The CDR3 nucleotides are TGTGCCAGCAGCCAGAGACAGGTTGGCTATGGCTACACCTTC.

CDR3 coding DNA: TGCGCCAGCAGCTTACAGGATAGAACTAATGAAAAACTGTTTTTT. Its translation: CASSLQDRTNEKLFF. The V call is TRBV5-1, the J call TRBJ1-4; a possible D gene is TRBD1 (5 bases). This CDR3 has 15 amino acids. Between the trimmed V and J ends, which lost 2 bases and 1 base, there was a span of 9 bases. Germline V gene sequence: CDR1 SGHRS, CDR2 YFSETQ.

V and J are TRBV28 and TRBJ2-3; possible D gene TRBD1, 5 bases. From germline, CDR1 is MDHEN and CDR2 SYDVKM. With 5 bases removed from V and 6 bases from J, the gap between germline ends came to 21 bases. The CDR3 loop spans 16 amino acids. The CDR3 spells CASSTHQGLDFDTQYF. CDR3 sequence (DNA): TGTGCCAGCAGTACCCACCAGGGTCTCGATTTTGATACGCAGTATTTT.

The rearrangement links TRBV6-5 to TRBJ2-7; D possibly corresponds to TRBD2 (6 bases). Germline V gene data show CDR1 as MNHEY and CDR2 as SVGAGI. V was trimmed by 4 bases and J by 3 bases, leaving 16 bases between them. The CDR3 loop spans 15 amino acids. The CDR3 bases are TGTGCCAGCAGTTCTTCACCGGGACTCAACTACGAGCAGTACTTC. As protein: CASSSSPGLNYEQYF.